The 9 T cell receptor beta chains listed next were all sequenced from one sample in a study of shared clonotypes between healthy human individuals. Method: immunoSEQ multiplex PCR; TCRdb's copy keeps in-frame clones and lacks some. The sample consists of roughly 1,000,000 clones, more than 75% of them appearing once. The sequenced sample was memory CD4+ T cells from PBMCs. Subset meaning: CD45RA-negative fraction. The receptors come from a man aged 18 to 35 in good health. Some clones in this sample may be carry-over from other donors' samples.

This chain uses TRBV28 with TRBJ2-2; tentatively, D is TRBD2 (6 bases). Germline V CDR1 and CDR2: MDHEN, SYDVKM. Trimming took 7 bases from V and 6 from J, leaving 27 bases between them. The CDR3 runs 18 residues. The DNA of the CDR3 is TGTGCCAGCACCGGGGATTTCGGGGGACCTGTGGGGTCCGGGGAGCTGTTTTTT. Translation: CASTGDFGGPVGSGELFF. The variable domain in full, with the rest retrieved from reference TRBV28 and TRBJ2-2, is DVKVTQSSRYLVKRTGEKVFLECVQDMDHENMFWYRQDPGLGLRLIYFSYDVKMKEKGDIPEGYSVSREKKERFSLILESASTNQTSMYLCASTGDFGGPVGSGELFFGEGSRLTVL.

This sequence joins TRBV5-6 and TRBJ2-5, with D maybe TRBD1 (6 bases). The CDR3 spans 13 residues. The V gene's germline CDR1 is SGHDT and CDR2 YYEEEE. Trimming cost V 4 bases and J 5 bases, with 12 bases left between them. CDR3 DNA sequence: TGTGCCAGCAGCCCGGGACATGGGGAGACCCAGTACTTC. This gives the protein CASSPGHGETQYF.

This chain joins TRBV2 and TRBJ1-1; D is perhaps TRBD1 (5 bases). The V end was cut by 9 bases, the J end by 5 bases, with 22 bases between. Germline lookup yields CDR1 SNHLY and CDR2 FYNNEI. CDR3 size: 15 residues. CDR3 coding DNA: TGTGCCAGTTCCGTCTGGGGCATCGGAGGGACTGAAGCTTTCTTT. This codes for CASSVWGIGGTEAFF.

The chain has TRBV4-3 and TRBJ2-1, with 14 bases identical to TRBD2. This CDR3 region has 15 residues. J lost 8 bases, V lost 4 bases, and 4 bases had no gene match. The germline V gene has CDR1 LGHNA and CDR2 YSLEER. The CDR3 protein is CASSRGTSGSYEQFF. As DNA, the CDR3 is TGCGCCAGCAGCCGAGGGACTAGCGGGAGCTATGAGCAGTTCTTC.

In this sample, this clone turned up once. The rearrangement joins TRBV5-8 to TRBJ2-3; D call uncertain. The CDR3 spans 13 residues. Between the trimmed V and J ends, which lost 5 bases and 3 bases, there was a span of 10 bases. The germline CDR1 and CDR2 sequences are SGHTS and YDEGEE. The CDR3 DNA sequence: TGTGCCAGCAGGGGAAGACAAACAGATACGCAGTATTTT. Translated, it gives CASRGRQTDTQYF.

The chain combines TRBV7-9 with TRBJ1-4, with D tentatively TRBD1 (6 bases). The V end lost 3 bases, the J end lost 0 bases, and 14 bases lay between the germline ends. There are 17 residues in the CDR3. The V gene's germline CDR1 is SEHNR and CDR2 FQNEAQ (reference sequence). CDR3 sequence: CASSFLGQRATNEKLFF. CDR3 nucleotides: TGTGCCAGCAGCTTCCTTGGACAGCGTGCAACTAATGAAAAACTGTTTTTT.

Here the CDR3 DNA reads TGTGCCAGCAGCTTAGGAGGGCGGAGGGCCTACGAGCAGTACTTC. This translates into CASSLGGRRAYEQYF. V gene TRBV7-8 combines with J gene TRBJ2-7, with a tentative D call TRBD2 (6 bases). The V end lost 1 base, the J end lost 2 bases, and 12 bases lay between the germline ends. CDR3 length: 15 amino acids. Germline V gene data show CDR1 as SGHVS and CDR2 as FQNEAQ.

In its sample, this clone was seen a few times. CDR3 protein: CSVERAGAGYGYTF. In nucleotides, the CDR3 is TGCAGCGTTGAAAGGGCGGGGGCAGGTTATGGCTACACCTTC. The chain couples TRBV29-1 to TRBJ1-2; the D gene is possibly TRBD1 (6 bases). The CDR3 has 14 residues. The germline CDR1 and CDR2 sequences are SQVTM and ANQGSEA. V gave up 2 bases and J gave up 5 bases, with 15 bases separating them.

The J gene is TRBJ1-4, the V gene TRBV5-1; D remains ambiguous. CDR1 and CDR2 (germline): SGHRS, YFSETQ. There are 17 residues in the CDR3. Trimming pared 1 base from V and 4 bases from J, leaving 17 bases between. The CDR3 sequence is CASSLTAHTTLNEKLFF. CDR3 coding DNA: TGCGCCAGCAGCTTGACGGCACACACTACCCTTAATGAAAAACTGTTTTTT. Full variable domain (remainder filled in from reference TRBV5-1 and TRBJ1-4): KAGVTQTPRYLIKTRGQQVTLSCSPISGHRSVSWYQQTPGQGLQFLFEYFSETQRNKGNFPGRFSGRQFSNSRSEMNVSTLELGDSALYLCASSLTAHTTLNEKLFFGSGTQLSVL.